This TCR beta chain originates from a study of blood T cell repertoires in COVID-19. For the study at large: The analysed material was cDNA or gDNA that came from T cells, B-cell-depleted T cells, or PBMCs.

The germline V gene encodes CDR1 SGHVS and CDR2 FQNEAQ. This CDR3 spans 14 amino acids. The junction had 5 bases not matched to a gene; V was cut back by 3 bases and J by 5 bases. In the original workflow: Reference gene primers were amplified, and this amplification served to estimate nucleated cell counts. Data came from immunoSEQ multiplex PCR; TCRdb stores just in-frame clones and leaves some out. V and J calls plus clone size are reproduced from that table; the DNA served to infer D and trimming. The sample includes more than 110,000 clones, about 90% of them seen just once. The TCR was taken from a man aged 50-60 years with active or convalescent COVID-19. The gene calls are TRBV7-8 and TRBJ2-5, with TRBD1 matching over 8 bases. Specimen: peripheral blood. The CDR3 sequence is CASSFRRGRETQYF. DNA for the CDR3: TGTGCCAGCAGCTTCCGCAGGGGGCGCGAGACCCAGTACTTC.